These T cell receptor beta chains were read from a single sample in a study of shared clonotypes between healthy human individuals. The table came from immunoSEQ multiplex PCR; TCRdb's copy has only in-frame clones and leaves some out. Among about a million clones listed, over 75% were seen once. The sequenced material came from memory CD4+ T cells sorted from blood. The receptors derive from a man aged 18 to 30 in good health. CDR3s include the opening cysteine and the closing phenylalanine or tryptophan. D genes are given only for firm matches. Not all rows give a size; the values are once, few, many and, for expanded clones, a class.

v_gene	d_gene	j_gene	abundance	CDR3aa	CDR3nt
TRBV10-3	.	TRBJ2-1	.	CAITPGATYNEQFF	TGTGCCATCACCCCAGGAGCGACCTACAATGAGCAGTTCTTC
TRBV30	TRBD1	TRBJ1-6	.	CAWSPGQDNSPLHF	TGTGCCTGGAGCCCGGGACAGGATAATTCACCCCTCCACTTT
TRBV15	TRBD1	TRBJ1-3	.	CATSRGQGRGNTIYF	TGTGCCACCAGCAGAGGACAGGGTAGAGGAAACACCATATATTTT
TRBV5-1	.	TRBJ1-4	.	CASSLLGVREKLFF	TGCGCCAGCAGCTTGTTGGGGGTCCGTGAAAAACTGTTTTTT
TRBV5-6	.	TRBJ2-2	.	CASSFPIGGTGELFF	TGTGCCAGCAGCTTCCCCATAGGAGGGACCGGGGAGCTGTTTTTT
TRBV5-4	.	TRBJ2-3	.	CASSFAPNTDTQYF	TGTGCCAGCAGCTTTGCACCTAACACAGATACGCAGTATTTT
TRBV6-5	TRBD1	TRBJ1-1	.	CASRLLGQKNTEAFF	TGTGCCAGCAGGCTCCTGGGACAGAAGAACACTGAAGCTTTCTTT
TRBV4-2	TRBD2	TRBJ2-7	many	CASSQEGTSGIYEQYF	TGTGCCAGCAGCCAAGAAGGGACTAGCGGCATCTACGAGCAGTACTTC
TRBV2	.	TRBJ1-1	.	CASSEQGNTEAFF	TGTGCCAGCAGCGAACAGGGGAACACTGAAGCTTTCTTT
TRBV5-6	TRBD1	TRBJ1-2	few	CASSLPGGNYGYTF	TGTGCCAGCAGCTTGCCAGGGGGCAACTATGGCTACACCTTC
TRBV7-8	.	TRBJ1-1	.	CASSPVMGTEAFF	TGTGCCAGCAGCCCAGTAATGGGCACTGAAGCTTTCTTT
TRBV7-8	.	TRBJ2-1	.	CASSQRGLTNEQFF	TGTGCCAGCAGCCAACGCGGGCTCACCAATGAGCAGTTCTTC
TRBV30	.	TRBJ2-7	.	CAWSVRDRPYEQYF	TGTGCCTGGAGTGTACGGGACCGTCCCTACGAGCAGTACTTC
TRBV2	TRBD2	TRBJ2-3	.	CASRGLAGVYSSTDTQYF	TGTGCCAGCAGAGGACTAGCGGGAGTTTATTCCAGCACAGATACGCAGTATTTT
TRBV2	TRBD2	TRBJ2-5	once	CASSSRTSGGVKTQYF	TGTGCCAGCAGTTCTAGGACTAGCGGGGGGGTTAAGACCCAGTACTTC
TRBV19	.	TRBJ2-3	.	CASSTPRGYGTDTQYF	TGTGCCAGTAGTACCCCGCGAGGGTATGGCACAGATACGCAGTATTTT
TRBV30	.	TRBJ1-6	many	CAWSVSQAYNSPLHF	TGTGCCTGGAGTGTTTCACAGGCCTATAATTCACCCCTCCACTTT